This T cell receptor beta chain was sequenced in a study of vaccination and CD4 T cells after COVID-19. Overall study context: Nasal swab PCR detected SARS-CoV-2 in convalescent patients, who comprised several mild cases and one severe case. Cultures acting as controls obtained a CEFX pool, an HIV-1 Nef pool, or no peptide.

The J segment lost 5 bases and the V segment lost 7 bases, leaving 8 bases of the junction unmatched. The CDR3 consists of 13 residues. Germline-derived CDR1 and CDR2 are DFQATT and SNEGSKA (reference sequence). Remarks on this clonotype: What it recognizes is unknown.

Noted treatment: approximately nine-day PBMC culture with coronavirus spike peptide pools or control peptides (ViraFEST assay). The Oncomine TCR Beta short-read assay was applied to DNA of cultured CD4+ T cells. In TCRdb, the PCR reads were re-called with MiXCR into one record per CDR3 protein. Of about 6,400 distinct CDR3 sequences in the sample, 45% were seen once. The receptor was isolated from a human donor who had recovered from COVID-19. The rearrangement links TRBV20-1 to TRBJ2-3, with 8 positions matching TRBD2. Sequencing was performed on CD4+ T cells from blood, cultured in vitro. CDR3 amino acids: CSGLRRGEDTQYF. CDR3 sequence (DNA): TGCAGTGGTCTTCGGCGGGGGGAAGATACGCAGTATTTT.